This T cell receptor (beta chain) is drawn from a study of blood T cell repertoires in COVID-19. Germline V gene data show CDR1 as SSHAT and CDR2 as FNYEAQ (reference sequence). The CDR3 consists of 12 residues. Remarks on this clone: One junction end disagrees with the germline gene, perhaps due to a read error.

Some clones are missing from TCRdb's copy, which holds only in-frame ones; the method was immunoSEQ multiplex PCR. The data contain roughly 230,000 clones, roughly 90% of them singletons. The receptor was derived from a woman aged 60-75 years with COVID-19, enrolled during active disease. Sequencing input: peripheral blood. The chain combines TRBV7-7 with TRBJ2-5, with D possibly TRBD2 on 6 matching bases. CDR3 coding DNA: TGTGCTAGCAGCTCGGAGGGGGAGACCCAGTACTTC. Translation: CASSSEGETQYF.